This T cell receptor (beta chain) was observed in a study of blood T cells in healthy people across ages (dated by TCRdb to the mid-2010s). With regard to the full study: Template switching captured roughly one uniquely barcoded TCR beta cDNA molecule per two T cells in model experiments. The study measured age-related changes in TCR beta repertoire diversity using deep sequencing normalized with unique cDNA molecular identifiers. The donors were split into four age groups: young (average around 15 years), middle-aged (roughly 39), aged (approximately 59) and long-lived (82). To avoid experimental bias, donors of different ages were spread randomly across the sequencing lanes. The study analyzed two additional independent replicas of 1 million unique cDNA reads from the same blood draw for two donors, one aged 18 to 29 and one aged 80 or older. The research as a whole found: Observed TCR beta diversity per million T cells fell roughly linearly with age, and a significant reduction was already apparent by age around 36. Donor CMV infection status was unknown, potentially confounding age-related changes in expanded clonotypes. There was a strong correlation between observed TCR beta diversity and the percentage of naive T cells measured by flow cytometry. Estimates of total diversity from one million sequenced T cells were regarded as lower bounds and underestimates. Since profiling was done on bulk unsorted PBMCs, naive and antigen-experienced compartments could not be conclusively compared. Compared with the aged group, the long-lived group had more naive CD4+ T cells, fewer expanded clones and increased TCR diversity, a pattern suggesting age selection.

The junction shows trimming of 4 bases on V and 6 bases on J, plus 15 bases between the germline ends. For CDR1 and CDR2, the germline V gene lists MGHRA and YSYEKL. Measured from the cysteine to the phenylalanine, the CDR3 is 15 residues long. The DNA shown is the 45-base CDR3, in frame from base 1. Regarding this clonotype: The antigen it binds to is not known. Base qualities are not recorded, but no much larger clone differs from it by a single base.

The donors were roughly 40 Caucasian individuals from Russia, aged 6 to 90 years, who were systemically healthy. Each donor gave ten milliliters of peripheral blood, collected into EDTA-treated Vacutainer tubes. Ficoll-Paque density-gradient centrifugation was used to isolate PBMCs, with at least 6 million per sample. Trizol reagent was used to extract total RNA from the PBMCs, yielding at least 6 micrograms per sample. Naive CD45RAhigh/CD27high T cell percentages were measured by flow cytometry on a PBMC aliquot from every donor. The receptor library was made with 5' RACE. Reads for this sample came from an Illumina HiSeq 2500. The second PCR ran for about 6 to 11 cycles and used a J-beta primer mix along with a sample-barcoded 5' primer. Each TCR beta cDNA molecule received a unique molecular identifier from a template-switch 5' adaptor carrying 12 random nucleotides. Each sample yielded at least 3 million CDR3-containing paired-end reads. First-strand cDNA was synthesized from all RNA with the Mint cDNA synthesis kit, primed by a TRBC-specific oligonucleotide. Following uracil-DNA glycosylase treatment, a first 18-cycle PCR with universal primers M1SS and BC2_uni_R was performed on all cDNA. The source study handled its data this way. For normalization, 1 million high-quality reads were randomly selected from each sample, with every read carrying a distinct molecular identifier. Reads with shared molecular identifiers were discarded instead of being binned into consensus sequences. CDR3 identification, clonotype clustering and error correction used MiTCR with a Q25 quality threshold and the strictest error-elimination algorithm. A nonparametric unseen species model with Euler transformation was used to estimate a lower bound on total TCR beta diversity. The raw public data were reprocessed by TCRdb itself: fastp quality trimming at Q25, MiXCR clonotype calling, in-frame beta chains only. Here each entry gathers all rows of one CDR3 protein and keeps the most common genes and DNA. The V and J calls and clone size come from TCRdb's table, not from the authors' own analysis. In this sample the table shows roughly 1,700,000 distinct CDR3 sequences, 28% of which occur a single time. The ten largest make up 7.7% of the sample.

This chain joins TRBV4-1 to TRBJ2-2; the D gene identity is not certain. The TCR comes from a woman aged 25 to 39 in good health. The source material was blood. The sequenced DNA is TGCGCCAGCAGCCTGGGCGACGGAGTGGCCGGGGAGCTGTTTTTT. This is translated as CASSLGDGVAGELFF.